The T cell receptor beta chain under discussion was sequenced for a study of graft-versus-host responses after intestinal transplantation. CDR1 is MNHNS and CDR2 is SASEGT in the germline V gene. This CDR3 is built from 12 residues. Sequenced by immunoSEQ multiplex PCR; TCRdb stores in-frame clones only, minus some. The sample shows around 110,000 clones, approximately 90% of them seen only once. This clone appeared a single time. Antigen unknown. The chain couples TRBV6-1 to TRBJ2-2, with D unresolved. This receptor was identified in a human donor who received an intestinal transplant. The sample here was unstimulated CD4+ T cells sorted from spleen or lymph node cells, taken before intestinal transplant. CDR3 nucleotides: TGTGGGTCCCACCGAGTCACCGGGGAGCTGTTTTTT. Amino acid sequence: CGSHRVTGELFF.